The rows below give T cell receptor beta chains drawn from one sample of a study of blood T cell repertoires in COVID-19. The table came from immunoSEQ multiplex PCR; TCRdb's copy has only in-frame clones and leaves some out. The top ten hold approximately 4% of the sample, which has 50,000 to 55,000 clones, around nine tenths seen once. The specimen sequenced was peripheral blood. The receptors derive from a man aged 45-65 years with acute or convalescent COVID-19. Each CDR3 is given with its conserved first and last residue.

TRBJ1-6	TRBV28	CASSLWRRLSNSPLHF
TRBJ1-2	TRBV28	CASTLRDRANYGYTF
TRBJ2-1	TRBV30	CAWSAGLAGPANEQFF
TRBJ2-7	TRBV11-2	CASSYRDYEQYF
TRBJ1-3	TRBV5-1	CASSLDGRATGNTIYF
TRBJ2-5	TRBV24-1	CATSDFELAGGETQYF
TRBJ2-5	TRBV6-5	CASSYLQGQETQYF
TRBJ1-4	TRBV7-9	CASSLGFTVEKLFF
TRBJ2-3	TRBV6-6	CASSRTLAGGADTQYF
TRBJ1-6	TRBV27	CASSLFGSTSSYNSPLHF
TRBJ2-7	TRBV6-5	CASSYSTSGNYEQYF
TRBJ1-4	TRBV19	CASSAPNRGGGEKLFF
TRBJ2-2	TRBV18	CASSPSGTGVSGELFF
TRBJ2-7	TRBV15	CATSREGGVGEQYF
TRBJ2-5	TRBV19	CASSPPGYQETQYF
TRBJ1-2	TRBV19	CASSIGTGSIMGYTF
TRBJ1-1	TRBV3-1/TRBV3-2	CASSPRELNTEAFF
TRBJ1-6	TRBV28	CASRIQGDAPLHF
TRBJ2-1	TRBV24-1	CATSGTGDGSYNEQFF
TRBJ2-3	TRBV13	CASSLRREGDTQYF
TRBJ1-4	TRBV6-6	CASRGRGEKLFF
TRBJ2-1	TRBV27	CASSLREGGRAREQFF
TRBJ1-1	TRBV19	CASSIGLRQLNTEAFF
TRBJ2-2	TRBV7-3	CASSPRQGGGELFF
TRBJ2-1	TRBV28	CASSFVRYNEQFF
TRBJ2-5	TRBV29-1	CSVRGYQETQYF
TRBJ2-1	TRBV2	CASSNDGAEFF
TRBJ2-5	TRBV6-5	CASSYGGTGPQETQYF
TRBJ2-5	TRBV11-2	CASSLEGGSGTQYF
TRBJ1-4	TRBV19	CASSRREGANEKLFF
TRBJ2-1	TRBV6-6	CASSYFRDTLGNEQFF
TRBJ2-7	TRBV5-6	CASSYLGGAGYEQYF
TRBJ1-5	TRBV13	CASSLGTGSNQPQHF
TRBJ2-3	TRBV2	CASRSRGYPTDTQYF
TRBJ1-2	TRBV12-5	CASGLGLQGDGYTF
TRBJ2-7	TRBV18	CASSPFSDNRVSYEQYF
TRBJ2-5	TRBV18	CASSPPIPHQETQYF
TRBJ2-3	TRBV14	CASSHRDRGGASDTQYF
TRBJ2-7	TRBV6-1	CASSEWQGLAGYEQYF
TRBJ2-7	TRBV5-1	CASREQGDEQYF
TRBJ1-5	TRBV5-6	CASSLASTGNHPQHF
TRBJ2-1	TRBV2	CASSDLTGPLGGEQFF
TRBJ2-7	TRBV18	CASSTGLVSYEQYF
TRBJ1-1	TRBV5-4	CASSLYPGHGTEAFF
TRBJ1-4	TRBV6-1	CASSERGREKLFF
TRBJ2-7	TRBV13	CASSLSREVCEQYF
TRBJ1-2	TRBV5-1	CASSLERVSYGYTF